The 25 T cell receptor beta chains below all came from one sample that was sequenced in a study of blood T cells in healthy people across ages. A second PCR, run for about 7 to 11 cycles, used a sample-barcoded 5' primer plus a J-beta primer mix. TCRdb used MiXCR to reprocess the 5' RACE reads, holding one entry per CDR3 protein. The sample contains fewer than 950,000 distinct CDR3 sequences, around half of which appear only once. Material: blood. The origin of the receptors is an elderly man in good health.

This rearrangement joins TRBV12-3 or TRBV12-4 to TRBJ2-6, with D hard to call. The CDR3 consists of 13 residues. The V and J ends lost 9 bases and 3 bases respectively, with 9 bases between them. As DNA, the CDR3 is TGTGCCAGTCGACGGGTTGGGGCCAACGTCCTGACTTTC. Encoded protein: CASRRVGANVLTF.

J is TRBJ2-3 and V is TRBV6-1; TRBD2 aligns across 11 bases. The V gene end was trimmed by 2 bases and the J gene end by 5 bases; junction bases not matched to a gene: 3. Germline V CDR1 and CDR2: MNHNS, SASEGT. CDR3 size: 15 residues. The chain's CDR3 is CASSELAGGIDTQYF. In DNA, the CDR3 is TGTGCCAGCAGTGAACTAGCGGGAGGAATAGATACGCAGTATTTT.

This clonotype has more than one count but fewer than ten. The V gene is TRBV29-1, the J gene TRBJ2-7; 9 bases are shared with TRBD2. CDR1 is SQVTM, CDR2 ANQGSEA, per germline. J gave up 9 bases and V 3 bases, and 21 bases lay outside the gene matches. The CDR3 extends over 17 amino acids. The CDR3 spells CSVEVAGGPTSAAGQYF. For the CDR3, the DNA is TGCAGCGTTGAGGTGGCGGGAGGGCCAACCTCAGCTGCCGGGCAGTACTTC.

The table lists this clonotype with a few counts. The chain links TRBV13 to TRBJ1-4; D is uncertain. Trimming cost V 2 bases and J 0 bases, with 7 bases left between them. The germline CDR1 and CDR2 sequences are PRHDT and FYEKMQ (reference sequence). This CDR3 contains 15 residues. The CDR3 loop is CASSLTAATNEKLFF. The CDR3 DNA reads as TGTGCCAGCAGCTTAACGGCAGCAACTAATGAAAAACTGTTTTTT.

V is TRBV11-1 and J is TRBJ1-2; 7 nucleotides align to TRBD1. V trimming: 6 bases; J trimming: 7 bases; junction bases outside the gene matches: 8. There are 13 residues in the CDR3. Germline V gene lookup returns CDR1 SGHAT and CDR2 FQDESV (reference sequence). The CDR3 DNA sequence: TGTGCCAGCAGTTTTGACAGGGAACTTGGCTACACCTTC. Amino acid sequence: CASSFDRELGYTF.

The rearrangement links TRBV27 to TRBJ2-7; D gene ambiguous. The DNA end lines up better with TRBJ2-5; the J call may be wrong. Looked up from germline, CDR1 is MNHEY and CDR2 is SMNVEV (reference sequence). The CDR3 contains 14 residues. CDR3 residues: CASSLQGNRETQYF. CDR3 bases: TGTGCCAGCAGTTTACAAGGAAACCGGGAGACCCAGTACTTC.

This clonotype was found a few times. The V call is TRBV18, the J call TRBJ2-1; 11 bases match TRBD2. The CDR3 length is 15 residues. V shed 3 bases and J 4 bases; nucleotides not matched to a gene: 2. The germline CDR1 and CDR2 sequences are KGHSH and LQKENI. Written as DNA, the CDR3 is TGTGCCAGCTCACCTTGGACTAGCGGGTACAATGAGCAGTTCTTC. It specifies CASSPWTSGYNEQFF.

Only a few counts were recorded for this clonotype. The CDR3 reads CSVSLRLGNYGYTF. The CDR3 DNA is TGCAGCGTTTCATTGCGGTTAGGGAACTATGGCTACACCTTC. V gene TRBV29-1 combines with J gene TRBJ1-2; D is unresolved. There are 14 residues in the CDR3. Trimming removed 5 bases at V and 2 bases at J, with 15 bases between. Germline CDR1 reads SQVTM; CDR2 reads ANQGSEA.

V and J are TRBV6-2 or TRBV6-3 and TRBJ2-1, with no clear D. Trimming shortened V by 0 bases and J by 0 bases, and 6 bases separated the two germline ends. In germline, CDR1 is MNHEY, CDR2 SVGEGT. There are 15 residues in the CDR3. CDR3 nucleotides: TGTGCCAGCAGTTACTCTCGGACCTCCTACAATGAGCAGTTCTTC. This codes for CASSYSRTSYNEQFF.

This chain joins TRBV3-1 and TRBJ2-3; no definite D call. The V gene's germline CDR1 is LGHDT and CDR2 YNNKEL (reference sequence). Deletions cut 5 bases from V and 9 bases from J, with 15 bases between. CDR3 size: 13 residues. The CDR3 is CASSTDPIQTQYF. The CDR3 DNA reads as TGTGCCAGCAGCACAGACCCGATACAGACGCAGTATTTT.

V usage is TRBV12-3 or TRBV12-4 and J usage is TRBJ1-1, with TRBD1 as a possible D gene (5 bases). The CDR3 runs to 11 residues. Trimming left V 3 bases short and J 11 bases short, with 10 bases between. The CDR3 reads CASSFGAVAFF. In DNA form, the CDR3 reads TGTGCCAGCAGTTTCGGGGCTGTTGCTTTCTTT.

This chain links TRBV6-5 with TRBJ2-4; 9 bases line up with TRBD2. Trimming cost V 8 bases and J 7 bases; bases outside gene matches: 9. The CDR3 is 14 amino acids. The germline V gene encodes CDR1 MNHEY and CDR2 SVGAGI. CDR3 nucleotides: TGTGCCAGCGCGGGTAGCGGGAGAGGTAACATTCAGTACTTC. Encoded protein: CASAGSGRGNIQYF.

The CDR3 DNA reads as TGTGCCACCAGCGCCCGACTAGCCCGCGGTGAGCAGTTCTTC. Amino acid sequence: CATSARLARGEQFF. The chain employs TRBV15 and TRBJ2-1, with 7 positions matching TRBD2. Trimming cost V 5 bases and J 9 bases; bases outside gene matches: 10. The CDR3 length is 14 residues. CDR1 LNHNV and CDR2 YYDKDF come from the germline V gene (reference sequence).

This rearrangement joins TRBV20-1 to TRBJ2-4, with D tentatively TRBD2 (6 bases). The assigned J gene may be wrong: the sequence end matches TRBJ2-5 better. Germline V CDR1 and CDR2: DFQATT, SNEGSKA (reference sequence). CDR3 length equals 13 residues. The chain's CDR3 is CSAGGGQEETQYF. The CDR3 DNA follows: TGCAGTGCTGGGGGAGGCCAGGAAGAGACCCAGTACTTC.

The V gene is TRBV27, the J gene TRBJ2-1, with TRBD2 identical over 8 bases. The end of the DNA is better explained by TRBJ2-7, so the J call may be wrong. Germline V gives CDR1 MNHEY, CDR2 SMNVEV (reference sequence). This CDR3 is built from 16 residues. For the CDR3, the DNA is TGTGCCAGCAGTTCCCAAGGACTAGCCCTCGTCAATGAGCAGTACTTC. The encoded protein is CASSSQGLALVNEQYF.

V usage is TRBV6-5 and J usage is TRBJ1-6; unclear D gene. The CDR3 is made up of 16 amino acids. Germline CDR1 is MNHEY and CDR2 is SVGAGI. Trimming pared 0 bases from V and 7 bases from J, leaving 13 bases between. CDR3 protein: CASSYSSVTGNSPLHF. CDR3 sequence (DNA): TGTGCCAGCAGTTACTCGTCAGTAACGGGGAATTCACCCCTCCACTTT.

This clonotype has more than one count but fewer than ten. The CDR3 DNA follows: TGTGCCACCAATGGGGGGGCCTACAATGAGCAGTTCTTC. Its protein is CATNGGAYNEQFF. The chain is built from TRBV24-1 and TRBJ2-1; 7 nucleotides line up with TRBD2. Germline lookup yields CDR1 KGHDR and CDR2 SFDVKD. CDR3 length: 13 residues. Losses at the gene ends were 8 bases for V and 2 bases for J; bases not matched to a gene: 2.

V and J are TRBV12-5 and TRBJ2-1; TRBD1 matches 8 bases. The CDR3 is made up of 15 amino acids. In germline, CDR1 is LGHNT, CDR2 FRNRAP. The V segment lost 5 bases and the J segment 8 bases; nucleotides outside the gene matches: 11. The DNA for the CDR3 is TGTGCTAGTGGTCCCGGTTCGGGACAGGCGGATGAGCAGTTCTTC. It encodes CASGPGSGQADEQFF.

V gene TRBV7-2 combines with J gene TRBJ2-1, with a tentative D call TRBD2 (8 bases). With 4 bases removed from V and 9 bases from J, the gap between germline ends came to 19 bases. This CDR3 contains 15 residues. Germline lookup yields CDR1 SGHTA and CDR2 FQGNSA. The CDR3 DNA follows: TGTGCCAGCAGCTCCTTGGGACTAGGGGGCAGTGAGCAGTTCTTC. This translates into CASSSLGLGGSEQFF.

The chain's CDR3 is CSAPRGSYNEQFF. The DNA of the CDR3 is TGCAGTGCGCCCCGTGGCTCCTACAATGAGCAGTTCTTC. The J gene is TRBJ2-1, the V gene TRBV20-1, with unresolved D. Germline V gene sequence: CDR1 DFQATT, CDR2 SNEGSKA (reference sequence). This CDR3 is 13 amino acids long. V lost 6 bases and J 0 bases, leaving 9 bases between the germline ends.

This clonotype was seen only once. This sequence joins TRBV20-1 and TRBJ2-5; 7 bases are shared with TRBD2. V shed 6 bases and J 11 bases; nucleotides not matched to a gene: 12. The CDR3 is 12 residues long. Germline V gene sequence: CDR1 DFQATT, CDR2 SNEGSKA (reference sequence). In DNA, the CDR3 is TGCAGTGCCGGACTAGATACAGATACGCAGTACTTC. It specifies CSAGLDTDTQYF.

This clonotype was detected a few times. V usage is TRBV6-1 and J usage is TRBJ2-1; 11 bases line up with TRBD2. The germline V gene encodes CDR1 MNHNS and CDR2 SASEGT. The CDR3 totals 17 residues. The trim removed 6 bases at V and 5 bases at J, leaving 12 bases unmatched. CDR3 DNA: TGTGCCAGCAGCAAGAGACTAGCGGGGAGAATGGACAATGAGCAGTTCTTC. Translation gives CASSKRLAGRMDNEQFF.

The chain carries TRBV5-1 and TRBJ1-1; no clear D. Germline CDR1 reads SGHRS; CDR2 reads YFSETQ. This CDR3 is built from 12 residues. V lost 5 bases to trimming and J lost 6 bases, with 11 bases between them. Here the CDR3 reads CASRGGGPEAFF. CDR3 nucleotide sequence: TGCGCCAGCAGAGGAGGAGGACCTGAAGCTTTCTTT.

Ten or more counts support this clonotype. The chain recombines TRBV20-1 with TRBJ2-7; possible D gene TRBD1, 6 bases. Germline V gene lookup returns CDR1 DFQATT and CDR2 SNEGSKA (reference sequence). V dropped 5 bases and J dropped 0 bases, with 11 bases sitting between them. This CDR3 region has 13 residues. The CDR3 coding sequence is TGCAGTGCTTACAGGGATAGCTCCTACGAGCAGTACTTC. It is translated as CSAYRDSSYEQYF.

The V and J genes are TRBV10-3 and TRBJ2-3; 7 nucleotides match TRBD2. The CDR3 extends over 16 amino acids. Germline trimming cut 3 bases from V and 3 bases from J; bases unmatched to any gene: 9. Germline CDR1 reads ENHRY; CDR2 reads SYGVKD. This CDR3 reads CAISEGLAGATDTQYF. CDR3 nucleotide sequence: TGTGCCATCAGTGAAGGTCTGGCGGGAGCGACAGATACGCAGTATTTT.